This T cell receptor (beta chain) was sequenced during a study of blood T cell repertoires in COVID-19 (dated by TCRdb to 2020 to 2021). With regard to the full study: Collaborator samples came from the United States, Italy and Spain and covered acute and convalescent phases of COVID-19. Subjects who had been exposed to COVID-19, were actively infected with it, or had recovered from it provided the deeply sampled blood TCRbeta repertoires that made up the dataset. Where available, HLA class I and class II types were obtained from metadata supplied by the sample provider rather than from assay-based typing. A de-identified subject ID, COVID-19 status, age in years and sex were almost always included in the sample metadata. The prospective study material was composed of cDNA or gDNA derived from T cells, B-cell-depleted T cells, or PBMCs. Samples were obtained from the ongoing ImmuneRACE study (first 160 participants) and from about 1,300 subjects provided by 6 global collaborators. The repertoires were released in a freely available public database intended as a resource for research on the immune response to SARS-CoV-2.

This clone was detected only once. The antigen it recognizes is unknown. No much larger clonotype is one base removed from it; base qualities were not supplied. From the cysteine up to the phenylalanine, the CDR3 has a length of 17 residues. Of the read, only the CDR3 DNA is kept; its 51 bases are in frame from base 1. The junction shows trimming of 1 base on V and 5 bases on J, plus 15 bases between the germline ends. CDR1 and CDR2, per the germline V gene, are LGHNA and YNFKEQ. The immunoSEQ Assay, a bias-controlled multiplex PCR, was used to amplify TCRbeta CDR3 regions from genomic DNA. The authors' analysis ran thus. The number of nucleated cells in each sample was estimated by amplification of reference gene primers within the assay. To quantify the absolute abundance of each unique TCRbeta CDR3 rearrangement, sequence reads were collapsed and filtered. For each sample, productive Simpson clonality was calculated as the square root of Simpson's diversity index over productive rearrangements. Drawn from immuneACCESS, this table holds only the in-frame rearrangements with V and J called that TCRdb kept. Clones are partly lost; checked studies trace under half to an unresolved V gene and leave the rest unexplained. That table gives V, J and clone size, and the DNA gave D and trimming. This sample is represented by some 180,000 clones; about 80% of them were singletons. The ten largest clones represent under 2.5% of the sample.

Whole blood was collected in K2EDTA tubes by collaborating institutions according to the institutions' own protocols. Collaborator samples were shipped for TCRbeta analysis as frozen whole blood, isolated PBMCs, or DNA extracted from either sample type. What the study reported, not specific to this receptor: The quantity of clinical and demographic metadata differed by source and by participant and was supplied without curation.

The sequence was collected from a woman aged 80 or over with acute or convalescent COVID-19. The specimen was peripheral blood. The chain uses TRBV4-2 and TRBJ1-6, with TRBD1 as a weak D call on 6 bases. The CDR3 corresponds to CASSQAAYRDNNSPLHF. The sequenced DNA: TGTGCCAGCAGCCAAGCAGCATACCGGGACAATAATTCACCCCTCCACTTT.